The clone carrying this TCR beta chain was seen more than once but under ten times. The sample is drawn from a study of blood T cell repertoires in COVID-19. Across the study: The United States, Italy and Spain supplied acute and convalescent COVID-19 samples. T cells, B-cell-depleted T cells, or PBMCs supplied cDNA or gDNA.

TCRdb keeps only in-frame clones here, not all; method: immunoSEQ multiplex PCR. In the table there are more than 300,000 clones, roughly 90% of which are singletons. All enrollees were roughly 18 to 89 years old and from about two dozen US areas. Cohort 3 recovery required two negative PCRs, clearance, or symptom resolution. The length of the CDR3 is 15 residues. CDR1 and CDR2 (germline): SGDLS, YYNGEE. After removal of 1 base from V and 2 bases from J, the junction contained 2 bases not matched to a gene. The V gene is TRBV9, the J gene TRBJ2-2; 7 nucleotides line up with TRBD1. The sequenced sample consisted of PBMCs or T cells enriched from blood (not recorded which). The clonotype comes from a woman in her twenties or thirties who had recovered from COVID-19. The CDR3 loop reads CASSVRQGNTGELFF. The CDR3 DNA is TGTGCCAGCAGCGTAAGACAGGGTAACACCGGGGAGCTGTTTTTT.